This TCR beta chain was recovered during a study of blood T cell repertoires in COVID-19. From germline, CDR1 is SEHNR and CDR2 FQNEAQ (reference sequence). The CDR3 loop spans 14 amino acids. Trimming pared 2 bases from V and 6 bases from J, leaving 14 bases between. This clone was seen only a few times. Per the study methods: Reference gene primers were amplified, and this amplification served to estimate nucleated cell counts. Generated by immunoSEQ multiplex PCR, the TCRdb table keeps only in-frame clones and is missing some. V and J calls and clone size follow that table, whereas D and trimming were derived from the DNA. The table includes around 20,000 clones, about 89% detected once.

V and J are TRBV7-9 and TRBJ2-7, with D possibly being TRBD1 (6 bases). The clonotype originates from a human donor in a cohort sampled during active COVID-19. Sequenced input: peripheral blood. The CDR3 DNA reads TGTGCCAGCAGCTTAATACAGGGCCCTGCCGAGCAGTACTTC. Translated: CASSLIQGPAEQYF.